A selection of T cell receptor beta chains follows, all from one sample in a study of T cells in Graves' hyperthyroidism and ophthalmopathy. TCRdb re-called the multiplex PCR reads with MiXCR, one entry per CDR3 protein. Of around 280,000 distinct CDR3 sequences listed, approximately 14% are singletons. The sample comprised blood. Receptor source: a woman between 35 and 50 years old with Graves' hyperthyroidism. Each CDR3 is given with its conserved first and last residue. The D gene is left open where the match is weak. Rows give clone size only sometimes, using once, few, many, or a class for an expanded clone.

v_gene	abundance	j_gene	d_gene	CDR3nt	CDR3aa
TRBV28	many	TRBJ2-7	.	TGTGCCAGCAGACCCCAGATTGTAAGACTCTACGAGCAGTACTTC	CASRPQIVRLYEQYF
TRBV7-6	.	TRBJ1-3	.	TGTGCCAGCAGCAAAGGATCTGGAAACACCATATATTTT	CASSKGSGNTIYF
TRBV24-1	.	TRBJ2-1	.	TGTGCCACCAGTGATGTCACCGGGACACCGAACAATGAGCAGTTCTTC	CATSDVTGTPNNEQFF
TRBV27	many	TRBJ1-2	.	TGTGCCAGCAGCTTAGTCGGACAGCTTAATTATGGCTACACCTTC	CASSLVGQLNYGYTF
TRBV19	few	TRBJ2-1	.	TGTGCCAGTACGTCGCGGGACCATGAGCAGTTCTTC	CASTSRDHEQFF
TRBV29-1	few	TRBJ2-2	TRBD1	TGCAGCGTTAACCCGGGACAGGGCACCGGGGAGCTGTTTTTT	CSVNPGQGTGELFF
TRBV2	many	TRBJ1-1	.	TGTGCCAGCTATCTCAGTCAGATAAACACTGAAGCTTTCTTT	CASYLSQINTEAFF
TRBV9	many	TRBJ2-7	TRBD2	TGTGCCAGCAGCCCGTCGACTAGCGGTGCCTACGAGCAGTACTTC	CASSPSTSGAYEQYF
TRBV3-1	many	TRBJ2-7	.	TGTGCCAGCAGCCGATTCCGGGACACTTCCTACGAGCAGTACTTC	CASSRFRDTSYEQYF
TRBV5-5	many	TRBJ1-5	TRBD1	TGTGCCAGCAGCCCCAGGGGGGATAACTATCAGCCCCAGCATTTT	CASSPRGDNYQPQHF
TRBV30	many	TRBJ1-2	.	TGTGCCTGGAGTGCTATCGGGAACTATGGCTACACCTTC	CAWSAIGNYGYTF
TRBV19	.	TRBJ1-5	.	TGTGCCAGTAGCAGGAGGGGGGGGCTGGGGCAGCCCCAGCATTTT	CASSRRGGLGQPQHF
TRBV30	few	TRBJ2-5	TRBD2	TGTGCCTGGAGTCTTAGCGGGAGGGCCTCTCCCCAAGAGACCCAGTACTTC	CAWSLSGRASPQETQYF
TRBV7-3	many	TRBJ2-1	TRBD2	TGTGCCAGTTCCCGGCGGGAGGCTTCCAATGAGCAGTTCTTC	CASSRREASNEQFF
TRBV5-1	many	TRBJ1-2	.	TGCGCCAGCAGCTTGGGCCAGGGTTATGGTGGCTACACCTTC	CASSLGQGYGGYTF
TRBV12-3/TRBV12-4	many	TRBJ1-1	.	TGTGCCAGCAGAGAATTACAGGGGAACACTGAAGCTTTCTTT	CASRELQGNTEAFF
TRBV12-3/TRBV12-4	many	TRBJ2-5	.	TGTGCCAGCAGTTTAAACGAGGGGGAGACCCAGTACTTC	CASSLNEGETQYF
TRBV30	few	TRBJ2-1	TRBD2	TGTGCCTGGAGAGGACTAGCGGGAGTGTATAATGAGCAGTTCTTC	CAWRGLAGVYNEQFF
TRBV2	many	TRBJ1-5	.	TGTGCCAGCAGTGGTTCTGTTGACGATCAGCCCCAGCATTTT	CASSGSVDDQPQHF
TRBV19	.	TRBJ2-3	.	TGTGCCAGTAGTTTTACCGACCCTCCTAGCACAGATACGCAGTATTTT	CASSFTDPPSTDTQYF
TRBV4-1	few	TRBJ1-1	.	TGCGCCAGCAGTCAGGGACTCCTGAACACTGAAGCTTTCTTT	CASSQGLLNTEAFF
TRBV12-3/TRBV12-4	many	TRBJ2-3	.	TGTGCCAGCAGGTCGGGAGTGGATACGCAGTATTTT	CASRSGVDTQYF
TRBV19	many	TRBJ1-1	.	TGTGCCAGTAGTCAAAACCGGGACACTGAAGCTTTCTTT	CASSQNRDTEAFF
TRBV19	many	TRBJ1-6	TRBD1	TGTGCCAGTAGTACCCTCGGACAGGGGCGAACCCTCCACTTT	CASSTLGQGRTLHF
TRBV20-1	.	TRBJ2-3	TRBD2	TGCAGTGCTAGAGCAATTAGCGGGAGGGCAGATACGCAGTATTTT	CSARAISGRADTQYF
TRBV24-1	.	TRBJ1-2	.	TGTGCCACCAGTGATTTGTCCTATGGCTACACCTTC	CATSDLSYGYTF
TRBV6-1	many	TRBJ1-1	.	TGTGCCAGCAGCCCCACTACGGGGCAGATGAACACTGAAGCTTTCTTT	CASSPTTGQMNTEAFF
TRBV7-9	.	TRBJ2-1	.	TGTGCCAGCAGCTTAACCCAAGTCGAGTTCTTC	CASSLTQVEFF
TRBV4-2	.	TRBJ2-3	TRBD2	TGTGCCAGCAGCCCCATCGGGACTAGCGGGAGAGAGGATACGCAGTATTTT	CASSPIGTSGREDTQYF
TRBV20-1	.	TRBJ2-3	.	TGCAGTGCTAGAGATCATGGGAGGCCAGGTGGAGATACGCAGTATTTT	CSARDHGRPGGDTQYF
TRBV5-1	many	TRBJ2-1	TRBD2	TGCGCCAGCAGCCCTCGGACTAGCGGGAGGGATTACAATGAGCAGTTCTTC	CASSPRTSGRDYNEQFF
TRBV4-1	.	TRBJ1-4	.	TGCGCCAGCAGCCAAGATTCCGTACAACAGGTCAAACTGTTTTTT	CASSQDSVQQVKLFF
TRBV5-8	many	TRBJ1-5	.	TGTGCCAGCAGCCCCATCCAGGGAAGCCGCAATCAGCCCCAGCATTTT	CASSPIQGSRNQPQHF
TRBV2	many	TRBJ2-1	.	TGTGCCAGCACTATAACGGGAGCCTCCAATGAGCAGTTCTTC	CASTITGASNEQFF
TRBV28	many	TRBJ1-4	TRBD1	TGTGCCAGCAGTATCAGGGGGTTGGACGAAAAACTGTTTTTT	CASSIRGLDEKLFF
TRBV7-9	.	TRBJ2-2	.	TGTGCCAGCAGCCCAACCCTAGCGAATGGGGAGCTGTTTTTT	CASSPTLANGELFF
TRBV19	many	TRBJ1-1	.	TGTGCCAGTAGTATACTTCGGGCCCTGAACACTGAAGCTTTCTTT	CASSILRALNTEAFF
TRBV2	many	TRBJ2-5	.	TGTGCCAGCAGCCCTAACAGTTCCGGGGAGACCCAGTACTTC	CASSPNSSGETQYF
TRBV2	.	TRBJ2-3	TRBD2	TGTGCCAGCAGTAGGACTAGCGGGAGGGCAGAGACAGATACGCAGTATTTT	CASSRTSGRAETDTQYF
TRBV11-2	many	TRBJ2-1	TRBD1	TGTGCCAGCAGCCGGACAGGGCCTTACAATGAGCAGTTCTTC	CASSRTGPYNEQFF
TRBV9	many	TRBJ1-5	.	TGTGCCAGCAGCGTAGGGACAGCAAATCAGCCCCAGCATTTT	CASSVGTANQPQHF
TRBV5-1	many	TRBJ2-3	.	TGCGCCAGCACCACCCCCAGAGAAGGTGATACGCAGTATTTT	CASTTPREGDTQYF
TRBV12-3/TRBV12-4	many	TRBJ2-5	.	TGTGCCAGCAGTTCCCCCCGGATGAGAGAGACCCAGTACTTC	CASSSPRMRETQYF
TRBV12-3/TRBV12-4	many	TRBJ2-2	.	TGTGCCAGCAGTTCGTCGGGGAACACCGGGGAGCTGTTTTTT	CASSSSGNTGELFF
TRBV28	few	TRBJ2-1	TRBD1	TGTGCCAGCCTCGCAGGTGGGCAGGGGGCGGACAATGAGCAGTTCTTC	CASLAGGQGADNEQFF
TRBV20-1	medium-sized	TRBJ2-1	TRBD2	TGCAGTGCTAGCCCCCCGACTAGCGGTTACAATGAGCAGTTCTTC	CSASPPTSGYNEQFF